Given below is one T cell receptor beta chain in context. These data originate in a study of technical replicates of blood from several donors. Using immunoSEQ multiplex PCR, the repertoire was profiled, and TCRdb retains in-frame clones only, with some absent. The table records 65,000 to 75,000 clones, around 87% of them present only once. Sequencing input: PBMCs. This TCR was recovered from a human donor in good health. Some clones in this sample may be carry-over from other donors' samples.

The CDR3 sequence is CASTAYQGSQPQHF. The DNA of the CDR3 is TGTGCCAGCACCGCCTACCAGGGTTCTCAGCCCCAGCATTTT. The V and J genes are TRBV27 and TRBJ1-5; D might be TRBD1 (5 bases). The CDR3 consists of 14 residues. Germline V gives CDR1 MNHEY, CDR2 SMNVEV (reference sequence). The V gene lost 7 bases and the J gene lost 6 bases, with 16 bases spanning the gap.